Presented here are 31 T cell receptor beta chains from one specimen sequenced in a study of shared clonotypes between healthy human individuals. Only in-frame clones appear in the TCRdb table, and some are missing; sequencing was by immunoSEQ multiplex PCR. The table shows 550,000 to 850,000 clones, with 72% occurring only once. The sample consisted of memory CD4+ T cells sorted from blood. As to subset: CD45RA-negative fraction. The receptors were sampled from a woman aged 25 to 45 in good health.

The V gene is TRBV5-1, the J gene TRBJ2-5; TRBD2 matches at 11 bases. The CDR3 runs 17 residues. The trim removed 0 bases at V and 1 base at J, leaving 5 bases unmatched. The germline V gene encodes CDR1 SGHRS and CDR2 YFSETQ. CDR3 sequence reads: CASSLASGRTRQETQYF. In DNA form, the CDR3 reads TGCGCCAGCAGCTTGGCTAGCGGGAGGACCCGCCAAGAGACCCAGTACTTC.

This clone showed up many times. The chain joins TRBV4-1 to TRBJ2-5, with 9 positions matching TRBD2. Germline V gene data show CDR1 as MGHRA and CDR2 as YSYEKL. The V segment lost 0 bases and the J segment 1 base; nucleotides outside the gene matches: 3. This CDR3 spans 16 amino acids. The CDR3 loop is CASSQEGGLAQETQYF. The CDR3 coding sequence is TGCGCCAGCAGCCAAGAGGGGGGACTAGCCCAAGAGACCCAGTACTTC.

V and J are TRBV28 and TRBJ2-2; TRBD2 agrees at 8 bases. From germline, CDR1 is MDHEN and CDR2 SYDVKM. V shed 6 bases, J shed 3 bases, and the junction held 9 bases outside the gene matches. This CDR3 has 16 residues. The CDR3 spells CASSTPGGRYTGELFF. CDR3 DNA sequence: TGTGCCAGCAGCACCCCGGGCGGGAGGTACACCGGGGAGCTGTTTTTT.

This chain links TRBV7-9 with TRBJ1-1, with no clear D. This CDR3 is 13 amino acids long. Trimming cost V 2 bases and J 3 bases, with 7 bases left between them. Germline V gives CDR1 SEHNR, CDR2 FQNEAQ (reference sequence). The CDR3 loop reads CASSLQEDTEAFF. As DNA, the CDR3 is TGTGCCAGCAGCTTACAGGAAGACACTGAAGCTTTCTTT.

The chain employs TRBV10-3 and TRBJ2-1; no definite D call. V lost 8 bases, J lost 4 bases, and 15 bases lay in between. CDR1 and CDR2 (germline): ENHRY, SYGVKD. The CDR3 has 14 amino acids. DNA of the CDR3: TGTGCCATCGGTAAGGTGATCCCTTACAATGAGCAGTTCTTC. As protein: CAIGKVIPYNEQFF.

V is TRBV4-1 and J is TRBJ2-2; 9 nucleotides line up with TRBD2. The CDR3 is 16 residues long. The V gene end was trimmed by 1 base and the J gene end by 5 bases; junction bases not matched to a gene: 5. Germline V gene lookup returns CDR1 MGHRA and CDR2 YSYEKL. For the CDR3, the DNA is TGCGCCAGCAGCCAAGCCGGGACTAGCACTACCGGGGAGCTGTTTTTT. The encoded protein is CASSQAGTSTTGELFF.

This clone was seen a single time. V is TRBV28 and J is TRBJ2-7; 9 bases are a match to TRBD1. The trim removed 8 bases at V and 6 bases at J, leaving 5 bases unmatched. CDR3 length: 12 residues. Germline CDR1 is MDHEN and CDR2 is SYDVKM. This CDR3 is CASGTGYPEQYF. The CDR3 DNA follows: TGTGCCAGCGGGACAGGGTATCCCGAGCAGTACTTC.

The chain uses TRBV7-9 and TRBJ2-2; a possible D gene is TRBD1 (5 bases). The CDR3 consists of 15 residues. Germline CDR1 is SEHNR and CDR2 is FQNEAQ (reference sequence). Trimming took off 2 bases at V and 4 bases at J, with 11 bases between the two ends. Here the CDR3 DNA reads TGTGCCAGCAGCTTAATATCAGGGATCACCGGGGAGCTGTTTTTT. Translation: CASSLISGITGELFF. Full variable domain (missing parts from reference TRBV7-9 and TRBJ2-2): DTGVSQNPRHKITKRGQNVTFRCDPISEHNRLYWYRQTLGQGPEFLTYFQNEAQLEKSRLLSDRFSAERPKGSFSTLEIQRTEQGDSAMYLCASSLISGITGELFFGEGSRLTVL.

In regard to this clone: Additional DNA sequences in this sample encode the identical CDR3. The V gene is TRBV11-3, the J gene TRBJ2-1, with D perhaps TRBD1 or TRBD2 (6 bases each). With 0 bases removed from V and 4 bases from J, the gap between germline ends came to 16 bases. CDR1 and CDR2 (germline): SGHNT, YENEEA. This CDR3 has 17 amino acids. Here the CDR3 DNA reads TGTGCCAGCAGCTTAGATTCCGGGGTAGGGGGGTACAATGAGCAGTTCTTC. This translates into CASSLDSGVGGYNEQFF.

The chain has TRBV28 and TRBJ1-4; the match to TRBD1 covers 9 bases. The CDR3 contains 16 residues. Trimming cost V 1 base and J 8 bases; bases outside gene matches: 8. Germline CDR1 reads MDHEN; CDR2 reads SYDVKM. The CDR3 protein is CASSLFGGTGIEKLFF. The CDR3 DNA reads as TGTGCCAGCAGTTTATTCGGCGGGACAGGGATCGAAAAACTGTTTTTT.

The chain carries TRBV16 and TRBJ1-1; possible D gene TRBD1, 5 bases. The CDR3 is 16 amino acids. CDR1 and CDR2 (germline): KGHSY, FQNENV. Between the trimmed V and J ends, which lost 4 bases and 0 bases, there was a span of 15 bases. The CDR3 reads CASSRTLGGMNTEAFF. The CDR3 DNA reads as TGTGCCAGCAGCCGCACCCTCGGGGGAATGAACACTGAAGCTTTCTTT.

The chain is built from TRBV18 and TRBJ2-2; perhaps TRBD1 as D (6 bases). From germline, CDR1 is KGHSH and CDR2 LQKENI. V dropped 6 bases and J dropped 1 base, with 12 bases sitting between them. The CDR3 runs to 15 residues. The DNA for the CDR3 is TGTGCCAGCTCGTGGACAGCGTGGAACACCGGGGAGCTGTTTTTT. Encoded protein: CASSWTAWNTGELFF.

The chain joins TRBV6-5 to TRBJ1-3, with D possibly matching TRBD1 (6 bases). The V and J ends lost 5 bases and 2 bases respectively, with 13 bases between them. The CDR3 consists of 15 residues. CDR1 is MNHEY and CDR2 is SVGAGI in the germline V gene. The CDR3 spells CASSATTGPGNTIYF. In DNA, the CDR3 is TGTGCCAGCAGTGCAACTACAGGGCCTGGAAACACCATATATTTT.

The gene calls are TRBV19 and TRBJ1-2; 8 nucleotides match TRBD1. The CDR3 is 16 amino acids. After removal of 1 base from V and 0 bases from J, the junction contained 4 bases not matched to a gene. CDR1 and CDR2 (germline): LNHDA, SQIVND (reference sequence). This CDR3 is CASSIVGTGANYGYTF. CDR3 DNA sequence: TGTGCCAGTAGTATAGTGGGGACAGGAGCTAACTATGGCTACACCTTC.

This chain links TRBV19 with TRBJ1-4; D not certain. In germline, CDR1 is LNHDA, CDR2 SQIVND (reference sequence). CDR3 length: 13 amino acids. V was shortened by 8 bases and J by 5 bases, with 12 bases between the two germline ends. CDR3 in amino acids: CASVYGKNEKLFF. In DNA, the CDR3 is TGTGCCAGTGTTTATGGCAAGAATGAAAAACTGTTTTTT.

To note about this clone: The same CDR3 is also encoded by other DNA sequences in this sample. The chain is built from TRBV7-3 and TRBJ2-5; D is unresolved. There are 13 residues in the CDR3. Per germline, CDR1 SGHTA and CDR2 FQGTGA. V shed 0 bases and J shed 4 bases, with 6 bases lying between them. The CDR3 region has the DNA TGTGCCAGCAGCTTAACTGGTGGAGAGACCCAGTACTTC. Amino acid sequence: CASSLTGGETQYF.

V and J are TRBV28 and TRBJ2-1, with D unresolved. V shed 1 base and J shed 10 bases, with 8 bases lying between them. Germline CDR1 reads MDHEN; CDR2 reads SYDVKM. This CDR3 region has 12 residues. The CDR3 sequence: CASSLLLTEQFF. In DNA form, the CDR3 reads TGTGCCAGCAGTTTATTACTGACAGAGCAGTTCTTC.

In this sample, this clone turned up a few times. V and J are TRBV11-2 and TRBJ2-5; TRBD2 is a possible D gene (5 bases). The CDR3 is 16 amino acids. Per germline, CDR1 SGHAT and CDR2 FQNNGV. The germline V and J ends were trimmed by 3 bases and 5 bases, with 19 bases remaining between them. The CDR3 protein is CASSFSIGGFGETQYF. CDR3 DNA sequence: TGTGCCAGCAGCTTTTCAATAGGAGGTTTTGGGGAGACCCAGTACTTC. Full variable domain (outside the CDR3, taken from reference TRBV11-2 and TRBJ2-5): EAGVAQSPRYKIIEKRQSVAFWCNPISGHATLYWYQQILGQGPKLLIQFQNNGVVDDSQLPKDRFSAERLKGVDSTLKIQPAKLEDSAVYLCASSFSIGGFGETQYFGPGTRLLVL.

The V gene is TRBV11-3, the J gene TRBJ1-5, with D unclear. This CDR3 has 18 amino acids. Trimming stripped 1 base from V and 2 bases from J, with 18 bases between. Germline-derived CDR1 and CDR2 are SGHNT and YENEEA. The CDR3 region has the DNA TGTGCCAGCAGCTTAGTTTTGGGTGGGATTAGTGGCAATCAGCCCCAGCATTTT. This codes for CASSLVLGGISGNQPQHF.

The chain combines TRBV21-1 with TRBJ2-1; the table's D call, TRBD1, was not checked against the DNA. TRBV21-1 is a known pseudogene. The CDR3 spans 17 residues. Here the CDR3 DNA reads TGTGCCAGCAGCAACAGAAACAGGGGAAGGCCCTACAATGAGCAGTTCTTC. It encodes CASSNRNRGRPYNEQFF.

The rearrangement joins TRBV11-3 to TRBJ2-2; D is undetermined. This CDR3 has 13 residues. V dropped 1 base and J dropped 9 bases, with 9 bases sitting between them. Looked up from germline, CDR1 is SGHNT and CDR2 is YENEEA. The CDR3, as DNA: TGTGCCAGCAGCTTAGGGAAGGTCCGGGAGCTGTTTTTT. The encoded protein is CASSLGKVRELFF.

This chain joins TRBV5-1 and TRBJ2-2; 8 nucleotides line up with TRBD2. Germline CDR1 SGHRS, CDR2 YFSETQ. The CDR3 is made up of 18 amino acids. The ends lost 1 base at V and 4 bases at J; junction bases unmatched: 12. The DNA for the CDR3 is TGCGCCAGCAGCTTGCTTGGACTAGCCGGAGGGGTCACCGGGGAGCTGTTTTTT. Encoded protein: CASSLLGLAGGVTGELFF. Supplemented by reference TRBV5-1 and TRBJ2-2, the full variable domain reads KAGVTQTPRYLIKTRGQQVTLSCSPISGHRSVSWYQQTPGQGLQFLFEYFSETQRNKGNFPGRFSGRQFSNSRSEMNVSTLELGDSALYLCASSLLGLAGGVTGELFFGEGSRLTVL.

This clone was found a few times. Other DNA sequences in this sample translate to the same CDR3. V and J are TRBV18 and TRBJ1-1, with 8 bases matching TRBD1. The CDR3 runs to 14 residues. With 6 bases clipped from V and 1 base from J, the junction kept 4 bases outside the gene matches. Germline values: CDR1 KGHSH, CDR2 LQKENI. CDR3 DNA: TGTGCCAGCTCGCCAGGACAGGGGAACACTGAAGCTTTCTTT. This gives the protein CASSPGQGNTEAFF. Full variable domain (outside the CDR3, taken from reference TRBV18 and TRBJ1-1): NAGVMQNPRHLVRRRGQEARLRCSPMKGHSHVYWYRQLPEEGLKFMVYLQKENIIDESGMPKERFSAEFPKEGPSILRIQQVVRGDSAAYFCASSPGQGNTEAFFGQGTRLTVV.

This clone was seen only a few times. The chain uses TRBV18 and TRBJ1-2; D is ambiguous. V was pared by 5 bases and J by 6 bases, with 7 bases between. The CDR3 spans 11 residues. CDR1 KGHSH and CDR2 LQKENI come from the germline V gene. In DNA, the CDR3 is TGTGCCAGCTCATCCGACCATGGCTACACCTTC. Its translation is CASSSDHGYTF.

The genes are TRBV28 and TRBJ1-2; D remains unclear. The ends were cut back, 5 bases at V and 3 bases at J, with 10 bases in the middle. Germline V lookup: CDR1 MDHEN, CDR2 SYDVKM. This CDR3 comprises 13 residues. CDR3 residues: CASSAGSDYGYTF. The DNA of the CDR3 is TGTGCCAGCAGTGCGGGGAGTGACTATGGCTACACCTTC.

This clone showed up many times. Other DNA sequences in the sample encode the same CDR3. The rearrangement links TRBV6-1 to TRBJ2-6; TRBD2 might be the D (6 bases). V was cut by 8 bases and J by 0 bases, with 11 bases left in between. The CDR3 consists of 15 residues. Germline assignment: CDR1 MNHNS and CDR2 SASEGT. CDR3 sequence: CASRDGGSGANVLTF. DNA of the CDR3: TGTGCCAGCCGGGACGGGGGCTCTGGGGCCAACGTCCTGACTTTC.

Note on this clone: A far larger clone is just one base off, so this is likely a read error. This chain uses TRBV18 with TRBJ2-2; D is unresolved. CDR1 and CDR2 from the germline V gene are KGHSH and LQKENI. This CDR3 contains 13 residues. V lost 2 bases, J lost 10 bases, and 11 bases lay in between. CDR3 region: CASSPNPAEELFF. CDR3 nucleotides: TGTGCCAGCTCACCAAACCCGGCCGAGGAGCTGTTTTTT.

Note on this clone: Other DNA sequences from this sample encode an identical CDR3 as well. This sequence joins TRBV18 and TRBJ1-1; 11 bases are shared with TRBD1. The trim removed 0 bases at V and 0 bases at J, leaving 6 bases unmatched. In germline, CDR1 is KGHSH, CDR2 LQKENI. The CDR3 is 18 amino acids. The CDR3 loop reads CASSPPGTGGYMNTEAFF. The DNA of the CDR3 is TGTGCCAGCTCACCACCAGGGACAGGGGGGTACATGAACACTGAAGCTTTCTTT.

This rearrangement joins TRBV28 to TRBJ2-7; perhaps TRBD1 as D (5 bases). Trimming shortened V by 7 bases and J by 6 bases, and 13 bases separated the two germline ends. Germline V lookup: CDR1 MDHEN, CDR2 SYDVKM. The CDR3 sequence is 12 residues long. CDR3 DNA: TGTGCCAGCACCCTTAGGGGTGGCGAGCAGTACTTC. This encodes CASTLRGGEQYF.

This chain links TRBV29-1 with TRBJ2-7, with TRBD1 matching over 7 bases. The CDR3 has 13 amino acids. Germline V gene sequence: CDR1 SQVTM, CDR2 ANQGSEA. Trimming removed 3 bases from V and 6 bases from J; junction bases left unmatched: 8. CDR3 DNA: TGCAGCGTTGAGGCGACAGGGCTGGGCGAGCAGTACTTC. Amino acid sequence: CSVEATGLGEQYF.

The gene calls are TRBV28 and TRBJ1-4; no firm D call. The CDR3 spans 12 residues. Per germline, CDR1 MDHEN and CDR2 SYDVKM. The V gene lost 1 base and the J gene lost 12 bases, with 9 bases spanning the gap. For the CDR3, the DNA is TGTGCCAGCAGTTTATTAGGAGGGCAACTGTTTTTT. It codes for CASSLLGGQLFF.